The T cell receptor (beta chain) under discussion was sequenced for a study of T cell changes during pregnancy in multiple sclerosis. The CDR3 totals 15 residues. Germline CDR1 is MNHNS and CDR2 is SASEGT. Trimming took 1 base from V and 2 from J; bases not matched to a gene: 1. Sequencing was performed with immunoSEQ multiplex PCR; in TCRdb, only in-frame clones are kept and a portion is missing. The sample yields under 95,000 clones, 85% to 95% seen once. The clonotype originates from a female donor with multiple sclerosis, enrolled in a pregnancy study. Material: peripheral blood, obtained after pregnancy. The chain couples TRBV6-1 to TRBJ1-3; TRBD1 matches 8 bases. The CDR3 here is CASSEGQGTGNTIYF. The CDR3 DNA reads as TGTGCCAGCAGTGAAGGACAGGGGACTGGAAACACCATATATTTT.